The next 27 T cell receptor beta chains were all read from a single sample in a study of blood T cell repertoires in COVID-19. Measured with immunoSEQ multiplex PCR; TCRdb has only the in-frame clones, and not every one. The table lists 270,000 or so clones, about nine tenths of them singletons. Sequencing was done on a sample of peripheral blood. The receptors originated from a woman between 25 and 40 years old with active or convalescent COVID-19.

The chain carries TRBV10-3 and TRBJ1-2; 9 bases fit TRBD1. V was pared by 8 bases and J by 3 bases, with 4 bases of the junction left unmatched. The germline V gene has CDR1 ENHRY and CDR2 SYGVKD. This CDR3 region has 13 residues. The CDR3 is CAIGGTGYYGYTF. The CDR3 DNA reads TGTGCCATCGGCGGGACAGGGTACTATGGCTACACCTTC.

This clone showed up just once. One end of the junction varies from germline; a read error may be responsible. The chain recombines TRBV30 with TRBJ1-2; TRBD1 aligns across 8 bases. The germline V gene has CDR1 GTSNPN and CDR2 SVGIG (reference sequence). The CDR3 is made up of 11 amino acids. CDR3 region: CAWSMQGALSF. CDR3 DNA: TGTGCCTGGAGTATGCAGGGGGCTTTGTCGTTC.

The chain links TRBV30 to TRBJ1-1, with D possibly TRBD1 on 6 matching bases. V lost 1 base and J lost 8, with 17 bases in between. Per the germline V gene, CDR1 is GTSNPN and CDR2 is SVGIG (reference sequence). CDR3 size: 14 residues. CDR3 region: CAWSALGGDKEAFF. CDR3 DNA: TGTGCCTGGAGTGCCCTAGGGGGAGACAAGGAAGCTTTCTTT.

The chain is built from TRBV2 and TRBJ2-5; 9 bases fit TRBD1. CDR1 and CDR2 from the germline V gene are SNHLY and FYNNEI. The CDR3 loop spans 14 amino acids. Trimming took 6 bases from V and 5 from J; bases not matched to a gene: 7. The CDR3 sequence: CASRKTGGAETQYF. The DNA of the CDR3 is TGTGCCAGCAGGAAAACAGGGGGCGCGGAGACCCAGTACTTC.

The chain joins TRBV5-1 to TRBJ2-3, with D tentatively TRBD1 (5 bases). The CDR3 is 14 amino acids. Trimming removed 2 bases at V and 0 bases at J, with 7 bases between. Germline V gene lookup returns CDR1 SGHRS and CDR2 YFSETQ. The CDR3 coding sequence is TGCGCCAGCAGCTTCCAGGGTAGCACAGATACGCAGTATTTT. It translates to CASSFQGSTDTQYF.

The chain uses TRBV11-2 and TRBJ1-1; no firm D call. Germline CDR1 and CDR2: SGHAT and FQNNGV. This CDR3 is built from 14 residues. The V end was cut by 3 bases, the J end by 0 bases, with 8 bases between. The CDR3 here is CASSFPGMNTEAFF. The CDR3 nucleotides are TGTGCCAGCAGCTTCCCAGGAATGAACACTGAAGCTTTCTTT.

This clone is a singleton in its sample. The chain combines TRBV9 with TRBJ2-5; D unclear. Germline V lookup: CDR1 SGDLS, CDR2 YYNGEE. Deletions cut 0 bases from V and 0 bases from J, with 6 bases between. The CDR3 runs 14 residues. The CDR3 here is CASSVDSYQETQYF. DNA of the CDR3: TGTGCCAGCAGCGTAGACTCGTACCAAGAGACCCAGTACTTC.

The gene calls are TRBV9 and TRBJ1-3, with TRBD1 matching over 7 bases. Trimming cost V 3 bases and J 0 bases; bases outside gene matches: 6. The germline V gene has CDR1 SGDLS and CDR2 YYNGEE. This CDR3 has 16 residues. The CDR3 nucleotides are TGTGCCAGCAGCGGGCGACAGGGTGGCTCTGGAAACACCATATATTTT. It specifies CASSGRQGGSGNTIYF.

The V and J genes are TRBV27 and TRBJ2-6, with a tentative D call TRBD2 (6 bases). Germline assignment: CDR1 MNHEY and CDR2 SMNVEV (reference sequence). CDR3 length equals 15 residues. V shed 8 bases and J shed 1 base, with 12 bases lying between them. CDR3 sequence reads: CASATRGSGANVLTF. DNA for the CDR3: TGTGCCAGCGCGACTCGGGGGTCTGGGGCCAACGTCCTGACTTTC.

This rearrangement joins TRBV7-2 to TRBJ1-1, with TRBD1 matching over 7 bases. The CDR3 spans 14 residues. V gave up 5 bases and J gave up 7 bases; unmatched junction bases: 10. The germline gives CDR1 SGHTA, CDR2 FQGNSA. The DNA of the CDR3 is TGTGCCAGCAGCCCTAGACAGGGTGGCGGTGAAGCTTTCTTT. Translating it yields CASSPRQGGGEAFF.

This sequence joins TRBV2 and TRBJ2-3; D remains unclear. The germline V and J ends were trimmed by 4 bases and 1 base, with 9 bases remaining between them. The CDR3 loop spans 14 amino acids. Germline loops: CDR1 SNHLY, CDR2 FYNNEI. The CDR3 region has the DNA TGTGCCAGCAGTGGTGTCGCAGGCACAGATACGCAGTATTTT. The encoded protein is CASSGVAGTDTQYF.

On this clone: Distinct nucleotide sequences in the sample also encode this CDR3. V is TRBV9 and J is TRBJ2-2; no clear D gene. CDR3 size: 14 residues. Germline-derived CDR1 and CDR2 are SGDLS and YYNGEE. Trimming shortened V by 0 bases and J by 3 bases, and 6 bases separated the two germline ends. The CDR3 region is CASSVAPDTGELFF. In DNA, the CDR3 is TGTGCCAGCAGCGTAGCCCCGGACACCGGGGAGCTGTTTTTT.

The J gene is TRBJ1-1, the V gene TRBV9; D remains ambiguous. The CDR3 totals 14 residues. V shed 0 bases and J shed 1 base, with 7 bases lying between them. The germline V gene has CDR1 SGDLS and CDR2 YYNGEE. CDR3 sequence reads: CASSVAGKNTEAFF. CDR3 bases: TGTGCCAGCAGCGTAGCGGGGAAGAACACTGAAGCTTTCTTT.

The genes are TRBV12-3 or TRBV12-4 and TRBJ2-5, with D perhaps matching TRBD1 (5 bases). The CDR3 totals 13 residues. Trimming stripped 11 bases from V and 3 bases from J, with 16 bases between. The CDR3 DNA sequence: TGTGCCGTACATGACTGGGGCAAAGAGACCCAGTACTTC. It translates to CAVHDWGKETQYF.

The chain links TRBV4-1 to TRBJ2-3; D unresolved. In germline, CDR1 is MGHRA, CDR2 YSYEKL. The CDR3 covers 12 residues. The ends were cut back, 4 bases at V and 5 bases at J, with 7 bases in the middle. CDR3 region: CASSLHLDTQYF. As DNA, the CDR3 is TGCGCCAGCAGCCTACATCTAGATACGCAGTATTTT.

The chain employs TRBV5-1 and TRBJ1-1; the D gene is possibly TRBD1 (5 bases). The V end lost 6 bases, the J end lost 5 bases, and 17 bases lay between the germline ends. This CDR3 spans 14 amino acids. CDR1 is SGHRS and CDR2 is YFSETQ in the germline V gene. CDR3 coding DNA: TGCGCCAGCACCAAAGGGGAGGTTCATACTGAAGCTTTCTTT. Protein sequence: CASTKGEVHTEAFF. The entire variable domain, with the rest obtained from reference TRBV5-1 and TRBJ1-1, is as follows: KAGVTQTPRYLIKTRGQQVTLSCSPISGHRSVSWYQQTPGQGLQFLFEYFSETQRNKGNFPGRFSGRQFSNSRSEMNVSTLELGDSALYLCASTKGEVHTEAFFGQGTRLTVV.

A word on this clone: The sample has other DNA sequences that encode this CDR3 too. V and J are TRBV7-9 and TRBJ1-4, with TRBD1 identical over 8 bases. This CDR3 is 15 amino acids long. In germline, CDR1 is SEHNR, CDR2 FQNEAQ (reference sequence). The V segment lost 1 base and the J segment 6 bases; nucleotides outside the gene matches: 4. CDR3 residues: CASSLVGQGDEKLFF. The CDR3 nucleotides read TGTGCCAGCAGCTTAGTAGGACAGGGCGATGAAAAACTGTTTTTT.

The CDR3 is CASSLEQGARQPQHF. The CDR3 DNA sequence: TGCGCCAGCAGCTTGGAGCAGGGGGCGCGTCAGCCCCAGCATTTT. The rearrangement uses TRBV5-1 and TRBJ1-5; 8 bases fit TRBD1. CDR3 length: 15 amino acids. The V and J ends lost 0 bases and 6 bases, in that order; junction bases with no gene match: 5. The germline V gene encodes CDR1 SGHRS and CDR2 YFSETQ.

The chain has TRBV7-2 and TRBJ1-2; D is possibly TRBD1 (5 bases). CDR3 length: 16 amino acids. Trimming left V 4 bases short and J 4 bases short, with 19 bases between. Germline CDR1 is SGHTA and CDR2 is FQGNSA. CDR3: CASSYDPAGSIYGYTF. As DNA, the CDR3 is TGTGCCAGCAGCTACGACCCCGCAGGGTCGATCTATGGCTACACCTTC.

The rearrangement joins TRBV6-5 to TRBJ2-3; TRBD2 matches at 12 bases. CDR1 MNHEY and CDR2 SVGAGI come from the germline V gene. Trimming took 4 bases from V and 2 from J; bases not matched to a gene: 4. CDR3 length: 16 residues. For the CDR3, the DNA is TGTGCCAGCAGTTTCAGGACTAGCGGGAACACAGATACGCAGTATTTT. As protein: CASSFRTSGNTDTQYF.

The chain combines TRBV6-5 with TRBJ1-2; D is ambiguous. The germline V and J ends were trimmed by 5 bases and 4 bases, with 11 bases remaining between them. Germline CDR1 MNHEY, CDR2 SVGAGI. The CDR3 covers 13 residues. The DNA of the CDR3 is TGTGCCAGCAGTACCGATCGGGGCTATGGCTACACCTTC. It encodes CASSTDRGYGYTF.

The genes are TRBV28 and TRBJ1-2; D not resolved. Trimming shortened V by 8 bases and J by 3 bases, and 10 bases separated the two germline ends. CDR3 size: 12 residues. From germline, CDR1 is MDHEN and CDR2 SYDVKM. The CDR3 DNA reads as TGTGCCAGCGGGGAGTCCTACTATGGCTACACCTTC. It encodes CASGESYYGYTF.

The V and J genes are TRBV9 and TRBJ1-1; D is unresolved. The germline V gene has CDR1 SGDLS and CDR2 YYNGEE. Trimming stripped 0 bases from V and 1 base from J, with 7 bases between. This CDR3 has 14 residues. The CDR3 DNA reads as TGTGCCAGCAGCGTAGTTGGGAGGAACACTGAAGCTTTCTTT. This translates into CASSVVGRNTEAFF.

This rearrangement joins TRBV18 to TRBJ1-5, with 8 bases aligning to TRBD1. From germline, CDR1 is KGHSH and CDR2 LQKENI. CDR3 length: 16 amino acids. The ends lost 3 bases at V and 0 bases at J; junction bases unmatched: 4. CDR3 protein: CASSPTGVGSNQPQHF. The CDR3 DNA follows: TGTGCCAGCTCACCGACAGGGGTCGGTAGCAATCAGCCCCAGCATTTT.

The CDR3 loop is CASSQGQGRRWYGYTF. The CDR3 bases are TGTGCCAGTAGCCAGGGACAGGGGCGGAGGTGGTATGGCTACACCTTC. The chain recombines TRBV19 with TRBJ1-2; 10 nucleotides agree with TRBD1. This CDR3 contains 16 residues. Per germline, CDR1 LNHDA and CDR2 SQIVND (reference sequence). V lost 6 bases and J lost 5; bases outside the gene matches: 12. The variable domain in full, completed from reference TRBV19 and TRBJ1-2, reads DGGITQSPKYLFRKEGQNVTLSCEQNLNHDAMYWYRQDPGQGLRLIYYSQIVNDFQKGDIAEGYSVSREKKESFPLTVTSAQKNPTAFYLCASSQGQGRRWYGYTFGSGTRLTVV.

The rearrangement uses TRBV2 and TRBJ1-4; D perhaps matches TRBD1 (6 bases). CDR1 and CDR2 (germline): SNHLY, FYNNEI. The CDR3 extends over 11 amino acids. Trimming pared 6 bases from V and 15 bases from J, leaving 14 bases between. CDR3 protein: CASSQDRPMFF. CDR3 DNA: TGTGCCAGCAGCCAGGACAGACCCATGTTTTTT.

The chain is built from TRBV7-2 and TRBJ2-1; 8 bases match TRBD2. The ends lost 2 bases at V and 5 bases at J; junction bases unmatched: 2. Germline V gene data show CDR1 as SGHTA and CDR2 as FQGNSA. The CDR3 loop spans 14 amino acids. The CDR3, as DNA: TGTGCCAGCAGCTTACGGGGGGGCAACAATGAGCAGTTCTTC. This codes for CASSLRGGNNEQFF.